The 14 T cell receptor beta chains below were found in one sample sequenced in a study of blood T cells in healthy people across ages. A second PCR, run for about 7 to 11 cycles, used a sample-barcoded 5' primer plus a J-beta primer mix. MiXCR, run by TCRdb on the 5' RACE reads, gives a single entry per CDR3 protein. The data show about 1,500,000 distinct CDR3 sequences, approximately 38% seen once. The source material was blood. All receptors derive from a woman younger than 35 in good health.

This clonotype was seen many times. The chain carries TRBV15 and TRBJ2-3; D is unclear. Between the trimmed V and J ends, which lost 3 bases and 2 bases, there was a span of 15 bases. Germline assignment: CDR1 LNHNV and CDR2 YYDKDF (reference sequence). The CDR3 runs to 16 residues. CDR3 protein: CATSSSFAGFTDTQYF. Here the CDR3 DNA reads TGTGCCACCAGCAGCTCCTTCGCCGGATTCACAGATACGCAGTATTTT.

The gene calls are TRBV18 and TRBJ1-2, with 7 nucleotides matching TRBD1. Germline CDR1 and CDR2: KGHSH and LQKENI. Losses at the gene ends were 5 bases for V and 10 bases for J; bases not matched to a gene: 7. CDR3 length: 12 residues. As DNA, the CDR3 is TGTGCCAGCTCAAGCCAGACAGGGCCCTACACCTTC. The encoded protein is CASSSQTGPYTF.

V is TRBV20-1 and J is TRBJ1-1; D unclear. This CDR3 region has 12 residues. V was shortened by 2 bases and J by 4 bases, with 8 bases between the two germline ends. Looked up from germline, CDR1 is DFQATT and CDR2 is SNEGSKA (reference sequence). DNA of the CDR3: TGCAGTGCTAGATCCCCAGGCACTGAAGCTTTCTTT. Protein sequence: CSARSPGTEAFF.

This chain connects TRBV7-3 to TRBJ2-1; 10 nucleotides match TRBD2. Germline V gives CDR1 SGHTA, CDR2 FQGTGA. With 3 bases clipped from V and 8 bases from J, the junction kept 10 bases outside the gene matches. CDR3 size: 16 residues. The CDR3 region has the DNA TGTGCCAGCAGCTTCAGCGGGGGGGCCGAGGTCGATGAGCAGTTCTTC. Its translation is CASSFSGGAEVDEQFF.

This clonotype was observed many times. This rearrangement joins TRBV10-3 to TRBJ2-7; D gene ambiguous. Trimming removed 6 bases at V and 7 bases at J, with 13 bases between. Germline V CDR1 and CDR2: ENHRY, SYGVKD. The CDR3 runs to 12 residues. CDR3 residues: CAIRPMNGEQYF. The CDR3 DNA reads TGTGCCATCAGGCCGATGAATGGGGAGCAGTACTTC.

This clonotype was seen more than once but under ten times. The chain carries TRBV12-3 or TRBV12-4 and TRBJ1-2; unclear D gene. Trimming shortened V by 6 bases and J by 2 bases, and 19 bases separated the two germline ends. The CDR3 loop spans 16 amino acids. CDR3 nucleotides: TGTGCCAGCAGCCCGCCGGGATCCAACCCCAACTATGGCTACACCTTC. Translation: CASSPPGSNPNYGYTF.

This chain connects TRBV28 to TRBJ2-2, with D maybe TRBD2 (6 bases). Germline CDR1 and CDR2: MDHEN and SYDVKM. Trimming shortened V by 1 base and J by 5 bases, and 20 bases separated the two germline ends. The CDR3 length is 18 residues. The CDR3 loop is CASSLFPGLTVRTGELFF. In DNA, the CDR3 is TGTGCCAGCAGTTTATTCCCGGGACTGACGGTCAGGACCGGGGAGCTGTTTTTT.

The gene calls are TRBV28 and TRBJ2-1; D might be TRBD1 or TRBD2, each matching 6 bases. V was pared by 5 bases and J by 5 bases, with 13 bases between. The CDR3 length is 14 residues. Germline CDR1 and CDR2: MDHEN and SYDVKM. The chain's CDR3 is CASSEGGRHNEQFF. The DNA for the CDR3 is TGTGCCAGCAGTGAGGGGGGCCGCCACAATGAGCAGTTCTTC.

This clonotype was observed a handful of times. The chain carries TRBV7-9 and TRBJ2-4; D may be TRBD1 or TRBD2 (6 bases each). Trimming left V 5 bases short and J 5 bases short, with 13 bases between. Germline V lookup: CDR1 SEHNR, CDR2 FQNEAQ (reference sequence). CDR3 size: 14 residues. The CDR3 DNA sequence: TGTGCCAGCAGCCCCCCCGGGGGCCAAAACATTCAGTACTTC. This gives the protein CASSPPGGQNIQYF.

Written as DNA, the CDR3 is TGCGCCAGCAGTAACGGGGGCCCCTACAATGAGCAGTTCTTC. Protein sequence: CASSNGGPYNEQFF. The rearrangement links TRBV5-1 to TRBJ2-1, with D possibly called TRBD1 or TRBD2 (6 bases each). Germline V gene lookup returns CDR1 SGHRS and CDR2 YFSETQ. The germline V and J ends were trimmed by 5 bases and 2 bases, with 11 bases remaining between them. The CDR3 is 14 residues long.

This clonotype occurred a few times. The chain combines TRBV14 with TRBJ2-7, with 7 nucleotides matching TRBD1. Germline CDR1 is SGHDN and CDR2 is FVKESK. J was trimmed by 6 bases and V by 5 bases; bases with no gene match: 7. CDR3 size: 13 residues. DNA for the CDR3: TGTGCCAGCAGCACCCGACAGGGTCTCGAGCAGTACTTC. The encoded protein is CASSTRQGLEQYF.

This clonotype appeared a few times. The chain employs TRBV14 and TRBJ2-1; weak D call: TRBD1 (6 bases). CDR1 and CDR2 (germline): SGHDN, FVKESK. V dropped 5 bases and J dropped 3 bases, with 14 bases sitting between them. The CDR3 consists of 15 residues. The CDR3: CASSEYRAGYNEQFF. The CDR3 DNA is TGTGCCAGCAGCGAATACAGGGCGGGCTACAATGAGCAGTTCTTC.

This chain uses TRBV28 with TRBJ1-5, with 9 bases lining up with TRBD1. V was clipped by 8 bases and J by 4 bases; unmatched bases: 6. The CDR3 is made up of 14 amino acids. Germline assignment: CDR1 MDHEN and CDR2 SYDVKM. The CDR3 is CASRRDRANQPQHF. The CDR3 nucleotides are TGTGCCAGCCGAAGGGACAGGGCTAATCAGCCCCAGCATTTT.

In this sample, this clonotype turned up a few times. CDR3 DNA: TGTGCCAGCCCAGGGGGGACTGCTGGCTACACCTTC. This encodes CASPGGTAGYTF. The gene calls are TRBV21-1 and TRBJ1-2; the table calls TRBD1, which could not be checked here. TRBV21-1 is a documented pseudogene. The CDR3 sequence is 12 residues long.